This is a list of T cell receptor beta chains from one sample in a study of response to subunit inactivated influenza vaccine. Each CDR3 protein gets one entry after TCRdb re-called the RT-PCR reads with MiXCR. Of roughly 160,000 distinct CDR3 sequences listed, about 10% were seen once; the top ten hold about a third. The specimen was CD8+ T cells sorted from PBMCs, collected roughly 24 months after vaccination. The receptors stem from a man between 50 and 75 years old who received an inactivated influenza vaccine. Both conserved end residues are part of each CDR3. Fields, in order: V gene, clone size, D gene, J gene, CDR3 DNA, CDR3 protein. The D gene is left open where the match is weak. Clone size is not always given. Where it is, it says once, few, many or a class for expanded clones.

TRBV4-3	few	TRBD2	TRBJ2-1	TGCGCCAGCAGCCTAGGGACTAGCGGGGGAACCTACAATGAGCAGTTCTTC	CASSLGTSGGTYNEQFF
TRBV21-1	NA	NA	TRBJ2-7	TGTGCCAGCAGCAATCAGAGAGGAGAATACGAGCAGTACTTC	CASSNQRGEYEQYF
TRBV5-6	many	NA	TRBJ2-4	TGTGCCAGCAGCTTCGCAACAAACATTCAGTACTTC	CASSFATNIQYF
TRBV7-8	few	NA	TRBJ2-7	TGTGCCAGCAGCTTGCCATTAGACTACGAGCAGTACTTC	CASSLPLDYEQYF
TRBV4-3	once	TRBD2	TRBJ2-1	TGCGCCAGCAGCCAAGATAGGGCGGGAGCCGCATTCGATGAGCAGTTCTTC	CASSQDRAGAAFDEQFF
TRBV12-3/TRBV12-4	many	TRBD1	TRBJ2-7	TGTGCCAGCAGTGGAACCGGGACAGGGGGCTCCTACGAGCAGTACTTC	CASSGTGTGGSYEQYF
TRBV29-1	NA	TRBD1	TRBJ2-7	TGCAGCGTTGGTCCGGGACAGGAGAACTACGAGCAGTACTTC	CSVGPGQENYEQYF
TRBV9	few	NA	TRBJ2-2	TGTGCCAGCAGCGTAGAAGGCTCCAGTGGGACCGGGGAGCTGTTTTTT	CASSVEGSSGTGELFF
TRBV30	few	NA	TRBJ2-7	TGTGCCTGGAGTGTAGGGCAACCTGACTACGAGCAGTACTTC	CAWSVGQPDYEQYF
TRBV20-1	few	TRBD2	TRBJ2-5	TGCAGTGCAACACCTGTGACTAGCGGGTTAGACCAAGAGACCCAGTACTTC	CSATPVTSGLDQETQYF
TRBV29-1	NA	TRBD1	TRBJ2-7	TGCAGCGTGTCGACGGGACAGGGGGCCTACGAGCAGTACTTC	CSVSTGQGAYEQYF
TRBV6-1	few	TRBD2	TRBJ2-7	TGTGCCAGCAAACATCGACTAGCGGGAGGACCGCCCTACGAGCAGTACTTC	CASKHRLAGGPPYEQYF
TRBV28	few	TRBD1	TRBJ2-7	TGTGCCAGCAGCCACGACAGGGGATCCACTCTCTACGAGCAGTACTTC	CASSHDRGSTLYEQYF
TRBV29-1	few	NA	TRBJ2-3	TGCAGCGTAGACTGGACTACCACAGATACGCAGTATTTT	CSVDWTTTDTQYF
TRBV6-5	few	NA	TRBJ1-4	TGTGCCAGCAGTTACTTAGGAGGACCTTCTGAAAAACTGTTTTTT	CASSYLGGPSEKLFF
TRBV6-5	few	NA	TRBJ2-2	TGTGCCAGCAGTTCCGTCGAGGCCGGGGAGCTGTTTTTT	CASSSVEAGELFF
TRBV12-3/TRBV12-4	many	NA	TRBJ2-7	TGTGCCAGCAGTTTCGGGTCCGAGCAGTACTTC	CASSFGSEQYF
TRBV7-3	many	TRBD2	TRBJ2-3	TGTGCCAGCAGCTCCGATCTAGCGGGAGGTGGAGATACGCAGTATTTT	CASSSDLAGGGDTQYF
TRBV4-2	few	NA	TRBJ2-1	TGTGCCAGCAGCCCCGCCGTGAGGGAAGCCTACAATGAGCAGTTCTTC	CASSPAVREAYNEQFF
TRBV4-3	many	NA	TRBJ1-2	TGCGCCAGCAGCCTGGACAGCAACTATGGCTACACCTTC	CASSLDSNYGYTF
TRBV20-1	few	NA	TRBJ1-2	TGCAGTGCTAGGCCCTTTGACATCGGTGGCTACACCTTC	CSARPFDIGGYTF
TRBV30	few	TRBD2	TRBJ2-2	TGTGCCTGCAGGACTAGCGGGAGGCTGAACACCGGGGAGCTGTTTTTT	CACRTSGRLNTGELFF
TRBV5-6	NA	NA	TRBJ2-1	TGTGCCAGCAGCCCCCGCCTTCTCTGCAATGAGCAGTTCTTC	CASSPRLLCNEQFF
TRBV24-1	NA	TRBD2	TRBJ2-1	TGTGCCACCAGTGACCCGGGACTAGCCCCTAATGAGCAGTTCTTC	CATSDPGLAPNEQFF
TRBV15	few	TRBD1	TRBJ2-5	TGTGCCACCAGCAGGACAGGGGTATACCAAGAGACCCAGTACTTC	CATSRTGVYQETQYF
TRBV11-1	NA	NA	TRBJ2-1	TGTGCCAGCAGTACTCTCTCCGGAACCGGACTCTCACTTATTAATGAGCAGTTCTTC	CASSTLSGTGLSLINEQFF
TRBV7-6	few	NA	TRBJ2-6	TGTGCCAGCAGCGCGAACCTTCCAACGGGTCCTGGGGCCAACGTCCTGACTTTC	CASSANLPTGPGANVLTF
TRBV15	many	TRBD2	TRBJ2-2	TGTGCCACCAGCTGGGGACTAGCGGGAGGTGCCGGGGAGCTGTTTTTT	CATSWGLAGGAGELFF
TRBV24-1	NA	NA	TRBJ2-7	TGTGCCACCAGTGATTTGACCGGGGTGGAGCAGTACTTC	CATSDLTGVEQYF
TRBV15	few	NA	TRBJ1-1	TGTGCCACCAGCAACGCCGGGCCCGCCACTGAAGCTTTCTTT	CATSNAGPATEAFF
TRBV7-2	few	NA	TRBJ2-4	TGTGCCAGCAGCTCCCGGTGGGGGGAAGAAGGGAACATTCAGTACTTC	CASSSRWGEEGNIQYF
TRBV9	few	NA	TRBJ2-7	TGTGCCAGCAGCGTATCTGGGGGTGGTGGATCCTACGAGCAGTACTTC	CASSVSGGGGSYEQYF
TRBV6-1	NA	TRBD1	TRBJ1-2	TGTGCCAGCAGGACGTGGTTATCAGGGGGCGCTTACGATGGCTACACCTTC	CASRTWLSGGAYDGYTF
TRBV5-1	NA	NA	TRBJ2-1	TGCGCCAGCAGCTTGGGTAGGGGTTGGACCAATGAGCAGTTCTTC	CASSLGRGWTNEQFF
TRBV6-4	NA	TRBD2	TRBJ2-1	TGTGCCAGCAGTGACTCAGCGGGAGGGCCCCATGAGCAGTTCTTC	CASSDSAGGPHEQFF
TRBV29-1	NA	TRBD1	TRBJ2-3	TGCAGCGTTGAAGATAGGGGACAGGACACAGATACGCAGTATTTT	CSVEDRGQDTDTQYF
TRBV7-9	once	TRBD1	TRBJ2-7	TGTGCCATAGAGACAGGGGTTAACGAGCAGTACTTC	CAIETGVNEQYF
TRBV25-1	NA	NA	TRBJ2-5	TGTGCCCGCAGTGACCGGGTGATGGGTGAGACCCAGTACTTC	CARSDRVMGETQYF
TRBV7-9	few	NA	TRBJ2-6	TGTGCCAGCAGCGATAAGGGGGCTGGGGCCAACGTCCTGACTTTC	CASSDKGAGANVLTF
TRBV7-6	many	TRBD1	TRBJ2-3	TGTGCCAGCAGCTTAACCGCTCAGGGGGCTGGGACAGATACGCAGTATTTT	CASSLTAQGAGTDTQYF
TRBV7-2	few	NA	TRBJ2-7	TGTGCCAGCAGCTTGGGGATCAACGACGAGCAGTACTTC	CASSLGINDEQYF
TRBV15	few	TRBD1	TRBJ2-1	TGTGCCACCAGCATTGACAACAGGGGCTCCTACAATGAGCAGTTCTTC	CATSIDNRGSYNEQFF
TRBV21-1	NA	NA	TRBJ1-5	TGTGCCAGCAGCAAAGGAGAGAGGGTAACCAATCAGCCCGAGCATTTT	CASSKGERVTNQPEHF
TRBV20-1	many	NA	TRBJ2-2	TGCAGTGCCCCCCAACTAGCCGGGGCCGGGGAGCTGTTTTTT	CSAPQLAGAGELFF
TRBV7-2	NA	NA	TRBJ2-3	TGTGCCAGCAGCTTTTGGAGGTCGACAGATACGCAGTATTTT	CASSFWRSTDTQYF